This T cell receptor beta chain was observed in a study of blood T cell repertoires in COVID-19. Overall study: Specimens from acute and convalescent COVID-19 originated in the United States, Italy and Spain.

Each participant's cohort was designated according to participant-reported clinical history. Cohort 3 recovered donors had two negative PCRs, clearance, or symptom resolution. Study processing details: Amplification from reference gene primers served as the basis for estimated nucleated cell counts. TCRdb keeps only in-frame clones here, not all; method: immunoSEQ multiplex PCR. V and J calls and clone size follow that table, whereas D and trimming were derived from the DNA. The sample comprises about 400,000 clones, around nine tenths of which are singletons, and around 1.7% rests with the top ten. Sequenced: PBMCs or T cells enriched from blood (not recorded which). This clonotype originated in a woman in her 30s who had recovered from COVID-19.

This CDR3 reads CASSMGQNIYGYTF. CDR3 nucleotides: TGCGCCAGCAGCATGGGACAGAATATCTATGGCTACACCTTC. This chain connects TRBV5-1 to TRBJ1-2; 7 bases match TRBD1. CDR1 and CDR2 from the germline V gene are SGHRS and YFSETQ. The CDR3 has 14 residues. V lost 4 bases, J lost 4 bases, and 7 bases stayed unmatched.